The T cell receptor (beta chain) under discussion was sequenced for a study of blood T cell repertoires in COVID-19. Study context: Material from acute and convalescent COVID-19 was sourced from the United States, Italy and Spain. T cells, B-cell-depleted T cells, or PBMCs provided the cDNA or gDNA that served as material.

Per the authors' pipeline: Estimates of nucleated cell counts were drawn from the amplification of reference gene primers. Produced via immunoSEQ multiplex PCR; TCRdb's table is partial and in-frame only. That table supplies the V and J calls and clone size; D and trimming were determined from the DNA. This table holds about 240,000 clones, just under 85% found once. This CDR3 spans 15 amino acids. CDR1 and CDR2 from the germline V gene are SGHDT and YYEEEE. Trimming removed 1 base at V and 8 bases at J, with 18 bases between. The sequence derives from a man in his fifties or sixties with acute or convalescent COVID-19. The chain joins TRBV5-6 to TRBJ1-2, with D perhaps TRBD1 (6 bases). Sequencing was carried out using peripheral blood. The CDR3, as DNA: TGTGCCAGCAGCTTGTTGTGGGGGTCGGGACACGGCTACACCTTC. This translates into CASSLLWGSGHGYTF.